Listed here are 25 T cell receptor beta chains from one sample, sequenced in a study of beta chain features in type 1 diabetes. Every isolated RNA sample was fully reverse transcribed, so sequencing captured expressed TCRB transcripts. This table comes from immunoSEQ multiplex PCR, and its TCRdb copy is limited to in-frame clones, with some not included. The table shows under 400,000 clones, with around 12% occurring only once. Study results and limitations: People with Type 1 diabetes carried modestly yet significantly shorter TCRB CDR3s in all four CD4+ subsets.

These receptors have no identified antigens. Source material: naive CD4+ T cells from blood. The receptor set was obtained from a woman aged 18-29 years with type 1 diabetes.

This clone was detected a few times. The CDR3 DNA reads TGTGCCTGGAGTGGGACAGGGTTGGGCAAAAACATTCAGTACTTC. It specifies CAWSGTGLGKNIQYF. This chain links TRBV30 with TRBJ2-4; 8 bases fit TRBD1. CDR1 is GTSNPN and CDR2 is SVGIG in the germline V gene (reference sequence). This CDR3 region has 15 residues. V shed 1 base, J shed 3 bases, and the junction held 5 bases outside the gene matches.

This chain connects TRBV29-1 to TRBJ2-5, with 9 nucleotides matching TRBD1. The better agreement between TRBJ2-7 and the DNA end casts doubt on the J call. Germline V gene sequence: CDR1 SQVTM, CDR2 ANQGSEA. The CDR3 totals 14 residues. The CDR3 loop reads CSVAPRDRVYEQYF. As DNA, the CDR3 is TGCAGCGTGGCCCCCCGGGACAGGGTGTACGAGCAGTACTTC.

The genes are TRBV5-1 and TRBJ1-1; 8 positions match TRBD1. The germline CDR1 and CDR2 sequences are SGHRS and YFSETQ. The CDR3 loop spans 14 amino acids. With 6 bases clipped from V and 5 bases from J, the junction kept 9 bases outside the gene matches. This CDR3 reads CASNFGTGGTEAFF. DNA for the CDR3: TGCGCCAGCAACTTCGGGACAGGCGGGACTGAAGCTTTCTTT.

The chain combines TRBV6-6 with TRBJ2-7, with TRBD1 as a possible D gene (5 bases). This CDR3 is 14 amino acids long. Germline V CDR1 and CDR2: MNHNY, SVGAGI (reference sequence). Between the trimmed V and J ends, which lost 2 bases and 6 bases, there was a span of 14 bases. CDR3 bases: TGTGCCAGCAGTTACGGGGTATTAACAGGCGAGCAGTACTTC. As protein: CASSYGVLTGEQYF.

The V and J genes are TRBV30 and TRBJ2-6, with D perhaps TRBD2 (7 bases). The CDR3 is made up of 17 amino acids. Germline CDR1 GTSNPN, CDR2 SVGIG (reference sequence). Trimming removed 3 bases from V and 1 base from J, with 16 bases in between. This chain's CDR3 is CAWRSRGAVSGANVLTF. The CDR3 DNA sequence: TGTGCCTGGAGGAGCCGGGGGGCTGTATCTGGGGCCAACGTCCTGACTTTC.

J is TRBJ2-2 and V is TRBV7-7; 9 nucleotides align to TRBD1. V trimming: 4 bases; J trimming: 5 bases; junction bases outside the gene matches: 5. The CDR3 totals 15 residues. CDR1 SSHAT and CDR2 FNYEAQ come from the germline V gene (reference sequence). The DNA for the CDR3 is TGTGCCAGCAGCTCCGGGACAGGGTGGACCGGGGAGCTGTTTTTT. Its translation: CASSSGTGWTGELFF.

This clone occurred a few times. V and J are TRBV28 and TRBJ2-1; TRBD1 might be the D (5 bases). V lost 7 bases and J 9 bases, leaving 16 bases between the germline ends. The CDR3 has 13 amino acids. From germline, CDR1 is MDHEN and CDR2 SYDVKM. CDR3 sequence: CASTHTRVGEQFF. The DNA for the CDR3 is TGTGCCAGCACCCATACCAGGGTAGGTGAGCAGTTCTTC.

The chain recombines TRBV9 with TRBJ2-5; TRBD1 is a possible D gene (6 bases). Trimming stripped 3 bases from V and 2 bases from J, with 14 bases between. From germline, CDR1 is SGDLS and CDR2 YYNGEE. The CDR3 is 15 residues long. CDR3 in amino acids: CASSGRQAAQETQYF. The CDR3 bases are TGTGCCAGCAGCGGGAGACAGGCGGCACAAGAGACCCAGTACTTC.

This clone turned up a few times. V is TRBV28 and J is TRBJ2-6; 7 positions agree with TRBD2. Germline loops: CDR1 MDHEN, CDR2 SYDVKM. V lost 5 bases, J lost 0 bases, and 1 base stayed unmatched. The CDR3 has 15 amino acids. The DNA for the CDR3 is TGTGCCAGCAGTGGCGGGAGCTCTGGGGCCAACGTCCTGACTTTC. It yields the protein CASSGGSSGANVLTF. Variable domain in full (rest from reference TRBV28 and TRBJ2-6): DVKVTQSSRYLVKRTGEKVFLECVQDMDHENMFWYRQDPGLGLRLIYFSYDVKMKEKGDIPEGYSVSREKKERFSLILESASTNQTSMYLCASSGGSSGANVLTFGAGSRLTVL.

The chain carries TRBV7-9 and TRBJ2-2, with 8 nucleotides matching TRBD2. Unmatched junction bases numbered 5, after V lost 5 bases and J lost 0 bases. This CDR3 is built from 16 residues. Germline CDR1 reads SEHNR; CDR2 reads FQNEAQ (reference sequence). CDR3 sequence reads: CASSGRLAPNTGELFF. For the CDR3, the DNA is TGTGCCAGCAGCGGACGACTAGCGCCGAACACCGGGGAGCTGTTTTTT.

This clone occurred a few times. The V and J genes are TRBV7-2 and TRBJ2-7, with a tentative D call TRBD2 (5 bases). V was pared by 2 bases and J by 7 bases, with 15 bases between. Germline loops: CDR1 SGHTA, CDR2 FQGNSA. The CDR3 has 14 residues. CDR3 in amino acids: CASSLFRLAPEQYF. CDR3 bases: TGTGCCAGCAGCTTATTTCGCCTAGCCCCGGAGCAGTACTTC. Supplemented by reference TRBV7-2 and TRBJ2-7, the full variable domain reads GAGVSQSPSNKVTEKGKDVELRCDPISGHTALYWYRQSLGQGLEFLIYFQGNSAPDKSGLPSDRFSAERTGGSVSTLTIQRTQQEDSAVYLCASSLFRLAPEQYFGPGTRLTVT.

This clone was detected a few times. This chain uses TRBV15 with TRBJ2-1, with 13 bases matching TRBD2. The CDR3 has 16 amino acids. Germline V gene data show CDR1 as LNHNV and CDR2 as YYDKDF (reference sequence). J lost 4 bases, V lost 3 bases, and 3 bases had no gene match. CDR3 DNA: TGTGCCACCAGCAGCGGGACTAGCGGGGCATACAATGAGCAGTTCTTC. This codes for CATSSGTSGAYNEQFF.

In DNA form, the CDR3 reads TGTGCCAGCAGCCTTAACCGGGACACTTATAGCAATCAGCCCCAGCATTTT. Its translation is CASSLNRDTYSNQPQHF. This chain connects TRBV5-4 to TRBJ1-5, with D perhaps TRBD1 (6 bases). Trimming left V 4 bases short and J 0 bases short, with 17 bases between. Germline V gives CDR1 SGHNT, CDR2 YYREEE (reference sequence). The CDR3 covers 17 residues.

This clone appeared a few times. The gene calls are TRBV19 and TRBJ2-3; D is ambiguous. The CDR3 totals 13 residues. V shed 7 bases and J shed 6 bases, with 14 bases lying between them. Germline V gives CDR1 LNHDA, CDR2 SQIVND (reference sequence). This CDR3 is CASTMAARDTQYF. The CDR3 DNA is TGTGCCAGTACCATGGCGGCTAGGGATACGCAGTATTTT.

The gene calls are TRBV10-3 and TRBJ2-2; 7 bases are a match to TRBD1. Germline V CDR1 and CDR2: ENHRY, SYGVKD. J was trimmed by 5 bases and V by 3 bases; bases with no gene match: 12. The CDR3 has 17 amino acids. Here the CDR3 reads CAISERQGVKSTGELFF. The DNA for the CDR3 is TGTGCCATCAGTGAACGGCAGGGGGTCAAGTCGACCGGGGAGCTGTTTTTT.

A note on this clone: Other nucleotide sequences from this sample produce the same CDR3. This chain links TRBV4-3 with TRBJ2-1; the D is unclear. CDR1 and CDR2 (germline): LGHNA, YSLEER. CDR3 size: 15 residues. Trimming stripped 0 bases from V and 1 base from J, with 7 bases between. CDR3 bases: TGCGCCAGCAGCCAAGATGCAGGTTCCTACAATGAGCAGTTCTTC. As protein: CASSQDAGSYNEQFF.

The V and J genes are TRBV7-6 and TRBJ2-5; D unclear. CDR3 size: 13 residues. CDR1 is SGHVS and CDR2 is FNYEAQ in the germline V gene. Trimming cost V 1 base and J 4 bases, with 7 bases left between them. CDR3 sequence (DNA): TGTGCCAGCAGCTTAGTAGTCGGAGAGACCCAGTACTTC. Translated: CASSLVVGETQYF.

Only a few counts were recorded for this clone. Other DNA sequences in the sample encode the same CDR3. This chain links TRBV29-1 with TRBJ1-2; the match to TRBD1 covers 7 bases. The V gene end was trimmed by 4 bases and the J gene end by 6 bases; junction bases not matched to a gene: 2. Germline assignment: CDR1 SQVTM and CDR2 ANQGSEA. This CDR3 has 11 amino acids. CDR3 sequence reads: CSVGTGDGYTF. The CDR3, as DNA: TGCAGCGTTGGAACAGGGGATGGCTACACCTTC.

The gene calls are TRBV18 and TRBJ1-5; TRBD1 agrees at 7 bases. Per the germline V gene, CDR1 is KGHSH and CDR2 is LQKENI. The V segment lost 1 base and the J segment 2 bases; nucleotides outside the gene matches: 2. The CDR3 is 15 residues long. CDR3 coding DNA: TGTGCCAGCTCACCACAGGGGGCGGGCAATCAGCCCCAGCATTTT. As protein: CASSPQGAGNQPQHF.

This clone was picked up a small number of times. The rearrangement uses TRBV4-2 and TRBJ2-7; TRBD1 is a possible D gene (6 bases). CDR1 and CDR2 from the germline V gene are LGHNA and YNFKEQ. The CDR3 sequence is 16 residues long. V was cut by 1 base and J by 2 bases, with 15 bases left in between. CDR3 coding DNA: TGTGCCAGCAGCCAAGTCCAGGGGCACTTAGCCTACGAGCAGTACTTC. Translation gives CASSQVQGHLAYEQYF.

The chain employs TRBV28 and TRBJ2-7, with TRBD2 matching 8 bases. The CDR3 has 13 amino acids. The V segment lost 8 bases and the J segment 1 base; nucleotides outside the gene matches: 4. The V gene's germline CDR1 is MDHEN and CDR2 SYDVKM. The CDR3 loop is CASVAGPSYEQYF. The CDR3 DNA sequence: TGTGCCAGCGTAGCGGGGCCTTCCTACGAGCAGTACTTC. The full variable domain, rest sourced from reference TRBV28 and TRBJ2-7, is DVKVTQSSRYLVKRTGEKVFLECVQDMDHENMFWYRQDPGLGLRLIYFSYDVKMKEKGDIPEGYSVSREKKERFSLILESASTNQTSMYLCASVAGPSYEQYFGPGTRLTVT.

This clone has more than one count but fewer than ten. The V gene is TRBV7-8, the J gene TRBJ2-3, with D possibly being TRBD2 (6 bases). CDR3 length: 16 residues. Looked up from germline, CDR1 is SGHVS and CDR2 is FQNEAQ. The germline V and J ends were trimmed by 5 bases and 0 bases, with 15 bases remaining between them. In nucleotides, the CDR3 is TGTGCCAGCAGCGGAACTTTAGCGGCTAGCACAGATACGCAGTATTTT. Translation: CASSGTLAASTDTQYF.

This clone has a handful of counts. This chain joins TRBV30 and TRBJ2-3; 8 bases agree with TRBD1. Germline loops: CDR1 GTSNPN, CDR2 SVGIG (reference sequence). Trimming cost V 1 base and J 6 bases; bases outside gene matches: 6. The CDR3 consists of 14 residues. This CDR3 reads CAWSEGQGLDTQYF. CDR3 sequence (DNA): TGTGCCTGGAGTGAAGGACAGGGTCTTGATACGCAGTATTTT. The whole variable domain, filled in from reference TRBV30 and TRBJ2-3, reads SQTIHQWPATLVQPVGSPLSLECTVEGTSNPNLYWYRQAAGRGLQLLFYSVGIGQISSEVPQNLSASRPQDRQFILSSKKLLLSDSGFYLCAWSEGQGLDTQYFGPGTRLTVL.

This clone has only a few counts. The rearrangement links TRBV28 to TRBJ2-1; TRBD2 aligns across 14 bases. J was trimmed by 7 bases and V by 2 bases; bases with no gene match: 4. The germline V gene encodes CDR1 MDHEN and CDR2 SYDVKM. The CDR3 length is 16 residues. The CDR3 bases are TGTGCCAGCAGTTTAGTGGGGACTAGCGGGAGAAATGAGCAGTTCTTC. Protein sequence: CASSLVGTSGRNEQFF.

This clone has more than one count but fewer than ten. This chain joins TRBV25-1 and TRBJ2-5; D is ambiguous. Looked up from germline, CDR1 is MGHDK and CDR2 is SYGVNS. CDR3 size: 14 residues. The V end was cut by 6 bases, the J end by 0 bases, with 11 bases between. The CDR3 loop reads CASSTTQDQETQYF. CDR3 sequence (DNA): TGTGCCAGCAGCACAACTCAGGACCAAGAGACCCAGTACTTC.